The 32 T cell receptor beta chains below come from one sample, sequenced in a study of blood T cell repertoires in COVID-19 (dated by TCRdb to between 2020 and 2021). The method was the immunoSEQ multiplex PCR assay. The table comes from immuneACCESS by way of TCRdb, which keeps in-frame sequences with V and J called. Part of the clones is missing from these tables; in studies checked, under half for an unresolved V gene and the rest for unknown reasons. This sample is represented by 360,000 or so clones; roughly 87% of them were singletons. The top ten hold approximately 3.1% of the sample. The sequencing input was PBMCs or T cells enriched from blood (not recorded which). The receptors here all came from a woman in her twenties or thirties who had recovered from COVID-19.

CDR3 in amino acids: CASSISGGSSYNEQFF. The DNA for the CDR3 is TGTGCCAGCAGTATTAGCGGGGGGAGCTCCTACAATGAGCAGTTCTTC. J is TRBJ2-1 and V is TRBV28; 10 nucleotides match TRBD2. The CDR3 has 16 residues. V trimming: 5 bases; J trimming: 0 bases; junction bases outside the gene matches: 4. Germline loops: CDR1 MDHEN, CDR2 SYDVKM. Supplemented by reference TRBV28 and TRBJ2-1, the full variable domain reads DVKVTQSSRYLVKRTGEKVFLECVQDMDHENMFWYRQDPGLGLRLIYFSYDVKMKEKGDIPEGYSVSREKKERFSLILESASTNQTSMYLCASSISGGSSYNEQFFGPGTRLTVL.

The chain employs TRBV5-6 and TRBJ2-7; perhaps TRBD2 as D (6 bases). V lost 2 bases and J lost 4, with 10 bases in between. CDR3 length equals 13 residues. Germline V lookup: CDR1 SGHDT, CDR2 YYEEEE. DNA of the CDR3: TGTGCCAGCAGCTTCGCGGGACTGTACGAGCAGTACTTC. Translation gives CASSFAGLYEQYF.

The chain has TRBV7-8 and TRBJ2-5; D remains ambiguous. Trimming shortened V by 5 bases and J by 4 bases, and 5 bases separated the two germline ends. From germline, CDR1 is SGHVS and CDR2 FQNEAQ. The CDR3 extends over 11 amino acids. DNA for the CDR3: TGTGCCAGCAGCCCAGGAGAGACCCAGTACTTC. As protein: CASSPGETQYF.

J is TRBJ1-6 and V is TRBV2; D is unclear. Germline V gene lookup returns CDR1 SNHLY and CDR2 FYNNEI. Trimming shortened V by 2 bases and J by 4 bases, and 12 bases separated the two germline ends. The CDR3 runs to 16 residues. CDR3 bases: TGTGCCAGCAGTGAATTGGGCCAGGATTATAATTCACCCCTCCACTTT. Translation gives CASSELGQDYNSPLHF.

This clone occurred once. The chain recombines TRBV24-1 with TRBJ2-7, with 8 bases that match TRBD1. The CDR3 runs 14 residues. CDR1 and CDR2 from the germline V gene are KGHDR and SFDVKD. Germline trimming cut 7 bases from V and 3 bases from J; bases unmatched to any gene: 7. CDR3 loop: CATSSTGGDYEQYF. DNA for the CDR3: TGTGCCACCAGCTCCACAGGGGGAGACTACGAGCAGTACTTC.

The CDR3 DNA sequence: TGTGCCAGCAGCTCTAAGACAGGAGAATATGGCTACACCTTC. This translates into CASSSKTGEYGYTF. The J gene is TRBJ1-2, the V gene TRBV7-8, with D possibly matching TRBD1 (6 bases). Trimming stripped 4 bases from V and 5 bases from J, with 14 bases between. The CDR3 has 14 amino acids. Per the germline V gene, CDR1 is SGHVS and CDR2 is FQNEAQ.

This chain connects TRBV13 to TRBJ2-7, with 7 bases aligning to TRBD1. The V and J ends lost 5 bases and 3 bases, in that order; junction bases with no gene match: 4. This CDR3 comprises 13 residues. Germline CDR1 is PRHDT and CDR2 is FYEKMQ (reference sequence). The CDR3 here is CASSLGQDYEQYF. CDR3 sequence (DNA): TGTGCCAGCAGCCTCGGACAGGACTACGAGCAGTACTTC.

The chain links TRBV16 to TRBJ2-7; no clear D gene. Trimming cost V 0 bases and J 8 bases, with 8 bases left between them. CDR1 KGHSY and CDR2 FQNENV come from the germline V gene. The CDR3 extends over 12 amino acids. The CDR3 loop is CASSQSNNQQYF. Here the CDR3 DNA reads TGTGCCAGCAGCCAATCCAACAATCAGCAGTACTTC.

The chain is built from TRBV5-1 and TRBJ2-1, with 10 bases aligning to TRBD2. This CDR3 is built from 17 residues. V was clipped by 1 base and J by 0 bases; unmatched bases: 4. Germline CDR1 SGHRS, CDR2 YFSETQ. As DNA, the CDR3 is TGCGCCAGCAGCTTGTGGATAGCGGGGGGCTCCTACAATGAGCAGTTCTTC. Its protein product is CASSLWIAGGSYNEQFF.

V usage is TRBV30 and J usage is TRBJ1-2; TRBD1 might be the D (6 bases). The germline V gene encodes CDR1 GTSNPN and CDR2 SVGIG (reference sequence). The ends were cut back, 7 bases at V and 2 bases at J, with 11 bases in the middle. The CDR3 consists of 12 residues. The CDR3 sequence is CALQGNNYGYTF. The CDR3 nucleotides read TGTGCCTTACAGGGAAACAACTATGGCTACACCTTC.

Written as DNA, the CDR3 is TGTGCCAGCAGCTTCACAGGGGCAATCTCTGGAAACACCATATATTTT. The encoded protein is CASSFTGAISGNTIYF. The chain couples TRBV5-5 to TRBJ1-3; 7 bases fit TRBD1. Germline assignment: CDR1 SGHKS and CDR2 YYEKEE (reference sequence). This CDR3 region has 16 residues. Germline trimming cut 2 bases from V and 0 bases from J; bases unmatched to any gene: 5.

The chain employs TRBV29-1 and TRBJ2-7, with 11 bases matching TRBD1. The CDR3 covers 15 residues. The V segment lost 7 bases and the J segment 2 bases; nucleotides outside the gene matches: 10. Germline V gene sequence: CDR1 SQVTM, CDR2 ANQGSEA. The CDR3 loop reads CSGTTGTGGPYEQYF. As DNA, the CDR3 is TGCAGCGGTACTACCGGGACAGGGGGACCCTACGAGCAGTACTTC.

CDR3: CVSFRQDTEAFF. Here the CDR3 DNA reads TGTGTTAGTTTCCGACAGGACACTGAAGCTTTCTTT. The chain is built from TRBV28 and TRBJ1-1, with a weak D call TRBD1 (6 bases). Per germline, CDR1 MDHEN and CDR2 SYDVKM. CDR3 length: 12 residues.

The chain has TRBV27 and TRBJ1-2; 8 nucleotides align to TRBD1. CDR3 length: 17 amino acids. The J segment lost 2 bases and the V segment lost 5 bases, leaving 13 bases of the junction unmatched. Germline V gene sequence: CDR1 MNHEY, CDR2 SMNVEV (reference sequence). The CDR3 bases are TGTGCCAGCAGTACGAGCCCACCGACAGGGGAGAACTATGGCTACACCTTC. Translating gives CASSTSPPTGENYGYTF.

This clone was recorded a few times. The chain is built from TRBV30 and TRBJ2-5; 7 bases agree with TRBD1. Germline V gene lookup returns CDR1 GTSNPN and CDR2 SVGIG (reference sequence). V lost 1 base, J lost 5 bases, and 4 bases stayed unmatched. The length of the CDR3 is 13 residues. CDR3 sequence: CAWSGGTEETQYF. DNA for the CDR3: TGTGCCTGGAGTGGTGGGACAGAGGAGACCCAGTACTTC.

The CDR3 sequence is CASNPDSYYGYTF. In DNA, the CDR3 is TGTGCCAGTAACCCGGACAGCTACTATGGCTACACCTTC. This chain joins TRBV19 and TRBJ1-2; tentatively, D is TRBD1 (6 bases). CDR3 length equals 13 residues. Germline values: CDR1 LNHDA, CDR2 SQIVND (reference sequence). Trimming took 7 bases from V and 3 from J, leaving 12 bases between them.

The chain uses TRBV7-3 and TRBJ2-2, with D perhaps matching TRBD2 (6 bases). The V gene lost 5 bases and the J gene lost 1 base, with 14 bases spanning the gap. Germline assignment: CDR1 SGHTA and CDR2 FQGTGA. The CDR3 covers 16 residues. The CDR3 nucleotides are TGTGCCAGCAGCGCCCAACTAGCAGGGAACACCGGGGAGCTGTTTTTT. Translating it yields CASSAQLAGNTGELFF.

V gene TRBV4-1 combines with J gene TRBJ2-7, with D possibly matching TRBD2 (6 bases). The germline CDR1 and CDR2 sequences are MGHRA and YSYEKL. The CDR3 spans 15 residues. Trimming cost V 4 bases and J 5 bases, with 18 bases left between them. This chain's CDR3 is CASSRDGGLRDEQYF. CDR3 bases: TGCGCCAGCAGCCGTGATGGGGGGTTGCGAGACGAGCAGTACTTC.

This clone has just a few counts. The rearrangement joins TRBV7-9 to TRBJ1-3; no definite D call. This CDR3 contains 16 residues. The V gene lost 5 bases and the J gene lost 0 bases, with 14 bases spanning the gap. The germline gives CDR1 SEHNR, CDR2 FQNEAQ (reference sequence). CDR3 protein: CASSPWAGSSGNTIYF. The CDR3 region has the DNA TGTGCCAGCAGCCCGTGGGCCGGGAGCTCTGGAAACACCATATATTTT.

This chain joins TRBV19 and TRBJ1-5; TRBD1 agrees at 12 bases. The ends lost 7 bases at V and 5 bases at J; junction bases unmatched: 15. CDR1 and CDR2 (germline): LNHDA, SQIVND (reference sequence). There are 18 residues in the CDR3. The CDR3 region is CASTPPPLGTGGDQPQHF. The CDR3 DNA sequence: TGTGCCAGTACCCCACCCCCTCTCGGGACAGGGGGCGATCAGCCCCAGCATTTT. The full variable domain, its missing parts supplied by reference TRBV19 and TRBJ1-5, is DGGITQSPKYLFRKEGQNVTLSCEQNLNHDAMYWYRQDPGQGLRLIYYSQIVNDFQKGDIAEGYSVSREKKESFPLTVTSAQKNPTAFYLCASTPPPLGTGGDQPQHFGDGTRLSIL.

This clone was found once. The V call is TRBV2, the J call TRBJ2-7; 11 bases are a match to TRBD2. There are 18 residues in the CDR3. V lost 8 bases and J lost 0; bases outside the gene matches: 15. Germline lookup yields CDR1 SNHLY and CDR2 FYNNEI. The CDR3 here is CASGGVASGRPFSYEQYF. In nucleotides, the CDR3 is TGTGCCAGCGGTGGTGTTGCTAGCGGGAGGCCGTTCTCCTACGAGCAGTACTTC.

The genes are TRBV30 and TRBJ2-1; possible D gene TRBD2, 5 bases. Trimming shortened V by 2 bases and J by 15 bases, and 20 bases separated the two germline ends. The CDR3 sequence is 13 residues long. Looked up from germline, CDR1 is GTSNPN and CDR2 is SVGIG (reference sequence). The CDR3, as DNA: TGTGCCTGGAGTTCAGGAGGACTCCCCGTTCCGTTCTTC. Amino acids: CAWSSGGLPVPFF.

This chain links TRBV28 with TRBJ1-5; the match to TRBD1 covers 7 bases. The CDR3 is 15 amino acids. After removal of 6 bases from V and 0 bases from J, the junction contained 5 bases not matched to a gene. Looked up from germline, CDR1 is MDHEN and CDR2 is SYDVKM. The CDR3 reads CASSLGQPSNQPQHF. The CDR3 nucleotides are TGTGCCAGCAGCTTGGGACAGCCTAGCAATCAGCCCCAGCATTTT.

V and J are TRBV15 and TRBJ2-1, with 11 bases that match TRBD2. Per germline, CDR1 LNHNV and CDR2 YYDKDF (reference sequence). The ends lost 3 bases at V and 4 bases at J; junction bases unmatched: 8. This CDR3 has 17 residues. CDR3 sequence: CATSSPSGGLSYNEQFF. CDR3 DNA sequence: TGTGCCACCAGCAGCCCTAGCGGGGGGTTATCTTACAATGAGCAGTTCTTC.

This chain connects TRBV18 to TRBJ2-5, with D possibly matching TRBD2 (6 bases). V lost 2 bases, J lost 5 bases, and 9 bases lay in between. Germline values: CDR1 KGHSH, CDR2 LQKENI. The CDR3 loop spans 13 amino acids. Written as DNA, the CDR3 is TGTGCCAGCTCACCAGGGGGGTCGGAGACCCAGTACTTC. As protein: CASSPGGSETQYF.

V usage is TRBV5-4 and J usage is TRBJ2-5; 12 positions agree with TRBD1. Germline CDR1 is SGHNT and CDR2 is YYREEE (reference sequence). This CDR3 is built from 16 residues. V was clipped by 4 bases and J by 3 bases; unmatched bases: 7. The CDR3: CASSPAGTGGEETQYF. Here the CDR3 DNA reads TGTGCCAGCAGCCCGGCCGGGACAGGGGGCGAAGAGACCCAGTACTTC.

The CDR3 is CASSPGQGRDTQYF. CDR3 bases: TGTGCCAGCAGTCCTGGACAGGGGAGAGATACGCAGTATTTT. V usage is TRBV27 and J usage is TRBJ2-3, with 9 bases fitting TRBD1. The CDR3 is made up of 14 amino acids. Germline CDR1 MNHEY, CDR2 SMNVEV (reference sequence). Trimming took 5 bases from V and 5 from J; bases not matched to a gene: 5.

This rearrangement joins TRBV5-4 to TRBJ2-3; 11 bases fit TRBD1. Germline loops: CDR1 SGHNT, CDR2 YYREEE (reference sequence). The CDR3 is made up of 15 amino acids. The trim removed 5 bases at V and 2 bases at J, leaving 4 bases unmatched. In DNA form, the CDR3 reads TGTGCCAGCAGTTACGGACAGGGGGCCACAGATACGCAGTATTTT. It translates to CASSYGQGATDTQYF.

The V call is TRBV4-1, the J call TRBJ2-3; 10 nucleotides align to TRBD1. V lost 3 bases to trimming and J lost 3 bases; unmatched junction nucleotides: 3. Germline V gives CDR1 MGHRA, CDR2 YSYEKL. CDR3 length: 15 amino acids. DNA of the CDR3: TGCGCCAGCAGCCAGTGGGACAGGGGTACAGATACGCAGTATTTT. Translation: CASSQWDRGTDTQYF.

The chain couples TRBV7-9 to TRBJ2-1; 10 bases map to TRBD1. The CDR3 loop spans 15 amino acids. The germline V gene has CDR1 SEHNR and CDR2 FQNEAQ (reference sequence). J was trimmed by 7 bases and V by 5 bases; bases with no gene match: 8. CDR3 region: CASSDPGTGENEQFF. The CDR3, as DNA: TGTGCCAGCAGCGACCCCGGGACAGGGGAGAATGAGCAGTTCTTC.

The rearrangement joins TRBV6-1 to TRBJ2-1, with D possibly TRBD2 on 6 matching bases. Trimming stripped 0 bases from V and 6 bases from J, with 12 bases between. This CDR3 comprises 15 residues. Per germline, CDR1 MNHNS and CDR2 SASEGT. CDR3 in amino acids: CASSEAEGSGNEQFF. The CDR3 DNA sequence: TGTGCCAGCAGTGAAGCGGAGGGCAGTGGCAATGAGCAGTTCTTC.

The chain links TRBV19 to TRBJ2-1; 8 bases fit TRBD2. This CDR3 is built from 15 residues. V was pared by 2 bases and J by 7 bases, with 7 bases of the junction left unmatched. The germline V gene encodes CDR1 LNHDA and CDR2 SQIVND (reference sequence). This chain's CDR3 is CASSITSGGPNEQFF. CDR3 bases: TGTGCCAGTAGTATAACGAGCGGGGGACCGAATGAGCAGTTCTTC. Together with reference TRBV19 and TRBJ2-1, the CDR3 gives the full variable domain: DGGITQSPKYLFRKEGQNVTLSCEQNLNHDAMYWYRQDPGQGLRLIYYSQIVNDFQKGDIAEGYSVSREKKESFPLTVTSAQKNPTAFYLCASSITSGGPNEQFFGPGTRLTVL.